This entry lists 19 T cell receptor beta chains sequenced from one sample in a study of T cell responses to AZD1222 COVID-19 vaccine. TCRdb keeps only in-frame clones here, not all; method: immunoSEQ multiplex PCR. Among 150,000 to 200,000 clones, just under 95% were seen once, and the ten largest hold approximately 0.88%. The specimen was peripheral blood, collected on day 0 of AZD1222 vaccination. These receptors were collected from an adult in good health.

The V and J genes are TRBV6-5 and TRBJ1-5; no firm D call. CDR1 MNHEY and CDR2 SVGAGI come from the germline V gene. The CDR3 length is 13 residues. V gave up 6 bases and J gave up 6 bases, with 12 bases separating them. The CDR3 bases are TGTGCCAGCAGCACACATCGGGGTCAGCCCCAGCATTTT. It translates to CASSTHRGQPQHF.

This clone showed up just a few times. This rearrangement joins TRBV20-1 to TRBJ1-2, with TRBD1 matching 7 bases. Trimming cost V 3 bases and J 2 bases; bases outside gene matches: 3. Per germline, CDR1 DFQATT and CDR2 SNEGSKA (reference sequence). This CDR3 is 13 amino acids long. In DNA, the CDR3 is TGCAGTGCTAGTGTACAGGGGAACTATGGCTACACCTTC. It encodes CSASVQGNYGYTF.

This sequence joins TRBV28 and TRBJ1-3, with 7 bases lining up with TRBD1. V was pared by 8 bases and J by 0 bases, with 7 bases of the junction left unmatched. CDR3 length: 15 amino acids. CDR1 is MDHEN and CDR2 is SYDVKM in the germline V gene. CDR3 in DNA: TGTGCCAGCGGAACAGGGACAGCCTCTGGAAACACCATATATTTT. Translating it yields CASGTGTASGNTIYF. The full variable domain, in which reference TRBV28 and TRBJ1-3 provide the parts outside the CDR3, is DVKVTQSSRYLVKRTGEKVFLECVQDMDHENMFWYRQDPGLGLRLIYFSYDVKMKEKGDIPEGYSVSREKKERFSLILESASTNQTSMYLCASGTGTASGNTIYFGEGSWLTVV.

Note on this clone: Its ends do not fully match the called genes, so a read error is possible. Other DNA sequences from this sample encode an identical CDR3 as well. This chain connects TRBV5-4 to TRBJ1-3; D may be TRBD1 (6 bases). The CDR3 is 18 residues long. Germline V gene lookup returns CDR1 SGHNT and CDR2 YYREEE (reference sequence). The CDR3 is CASSPGGGRGSSGNTIYF. CDR3 coding DNA: TGCGCCAGCAGCCCGGGAGGGGGACGCGGGAGCTCTGGAAACACCATATATTTT.

The rearrangement joins TRBV4-1 to TRBJ1-4, with D perhaps matching TRBD1 (5 bases). Looked up from germline, CDR1 is MGHRA and CDR2 is YSYEKL. The CDR3 spans 12 residues. V lost 8 bases and J 8 bases, leaving 12 bases between the germline ends. In nucleotides, the CDR3 is TGCGCCAGCGGGCAGGGCCACGAAAAACTGTTTTTT. As protein: CASGQGHEKLFF.

The V gene is TRBV5-1, the J gene TRBJ1-2, with D tentatively TRBD1 (5 bases). The CDR3 consists of 13 residues. Germline-derived CDR1 and CDR2 are SGHRS and YFSETQ. V was shortened by 0 bases and J by 6 bases, with 9 bases between the two germline ends. CDR3 sequence (DNA): TGCGCCAGCAGCTTGGCGGGGGTTGATGGCTACACCTTC. This translates into CASSLAGVDGYTF.

The chain employs TRBV6-6 and TRBJ2-7; 10 bases are shared with TRBD1. The J segment lost 6 bases and the V segment lost 5 bases, leaving 13 bases of the junction unmatched. Germline CDR1 reads MNHNY; CDR2 reads SVGAGI (reference sequence). This CDR3 is built from 16 residues. CDR3 residues: CASSQQTGTGAAEQYF. CDR3 coding DNA: TGTGCCAGCAGTCAACAAACCGGGACAGGGGCGGCCGAGCAGTACTTC.

The chain recombines TRBV2 with TRBJ2-3; D remains unclear. With 4 bases removed from V and 2 bases from J, the gap between germline ends came to 13 bases. This CDR3 spans 15 amino acids. Per germline, CDR1 SNHLY and CDR2 FYNNEI. CDR3 nucleotide sequence: TGTGCCAGCAGTGTTTTGGGCAGAAACACAGATACGCAGTATTTT. Translation gives CASSVLGRNTDTQYF.

The V gene is TRBV30, the J gene TRBJ1-2; D may be TRBD1 (5 bases). From germline, CDR1 is GTSNPN and CDR2 SVGIG (reference sequence). The V end was cut by 1 base, the J end by 4 bases, with 10 bases between. The CDR3 consists of 13 residues. The CDR3: CAWSGGGPYGYTF. Written as DNA, the CDR3 is TGTGCCTGGAGTGGGGGGGGACCCTATGGCTACACCTTC.

CDR3 amino acids: CASSPSLLTDYQPQHF. DNA for the CDR3: TGTGCCAGCAGCCCATCCCTTTTGACAGACTATCAGCCCCAGCATTTT. The chain carries TRBV3-1 (or the pseudogene TRBV3-2) and TRBJ1-5; tentatively, D is TRBD1 (5 bases). CDR1 is LGHDT and CDR2 is YNNKEL in the germline V gene (reference sequence). There are 16 residues in the CDR3. Trimming removed 4 bases from V and 5 bases from J, with 18 bases in between.

The chain recombines TRBV19 with TRBJ2-1; 9 positions agree with TRBD2. The V gene end was trimmed by 2 bases and the J gene end by 1 base; junction bases not matched to a gene: 3. The CDR3 runs to 16 residues. Germline V lookup: CDR1 LNHDA, CDR2 SQIVND (reference sequence). CDR3 in amino acids: CASSIRSGGSYNEQFF. The CDR3 nucleotides read TGTGCCAGTAGTATACGTAGCGGGGGTTCCTACAATGAGCAGTTCTTC.

The CDR3 is CAIGSTVTYGYTF. The CDR3 coding sequence is TGTGCCATCGGGTCGACGGTAACCTATGGCTACACCTTC. The rearrangement links TRBV10-3 to TRBJ1-2; D remains unclear. The germline V and J ends were trimmed by 8 bases and 4 bases, with 14 bases remaining between them. CDR1 is ENHRY, CDR2 SYGVKD, per germline. The CDR3 loop spans 13 amino acids.

J is TRBJ1-2 and V is TRBV12-3 or TRBV12-4; 7 bases map to TRBD1. This CDR3 has 13 amino acids. J gave up 4 bases and V 3 bases, and 2 bases lay outside the gene matches. The CDR3, as DNA: TGTGCCAGCAGTTTTGACAGGGTCTATGGCTACACCTTC. Translating gives CASSFDRVYGYTF.

This chain uses TRBV27 with TRBJ1-3, with a weak D call TRBD1 (6 bases). The CDR3 extends over 15 amino acids. V lost 2 bases and J lost 4, with 12 bases in between. Looked up from germline, CDR1 is MNHEY and CDR2 is SMNVEV (reference sequence). CDR3 coding DNA: TGTGCCAGCAGTTTAACAGGGTCGGGCGGAAACACCATATATTTT. It encodes CASSLTGSGGNTIYF.

The gene calls are TRBV4-1 and TRBJ2-3, with D unresolved. The germline V and J ends were trimmed by 1 base and 1 base, with 9 bases remaining between them. The CDR3 runs 15 residues. Per germline, CDR1 MGHRA and CDR2 YSYEKL. The CDR3: CASSQASTRTDTQYF. For the CDR3, the DNA is TGCGCCAGCAGCCAAGCATCGACTCGCACAGATACGCAGTATTTT.

This clone was seen a single time. The rearrangement links TRBV19 to TRBJ1-2, with TRBD1 identical over 9 bases. This CDR3 has 15 amino acids. Germline lookup yields CDR1 LNHDA and CDR2 SQIVND (reference sequence). V shed 5 bases, J shed 1 base, and the junction held 5 bases outside the gene matches. The CDR3 here is CASSPDRGFNYGYTF. For the CDR3, the DNA is TGTGCCAGTAGTCCGGACAGGGGATTTAACTATGGCTACACCTTC. Full variable domain (rest looked up from reference TRBV19 and TRBJ1-2): DGGITQSPKYLFRKEGQNVTLSCEQNLNHDAMYWYRQDPGQGLRLIYYSQIVNDFQKGDIAEGYSVSREKKESFPLTVTSAQKNPTAFYLCASSPDRGFNYGYTFGSGTRLTVV.

The chain carries TRBV2 and TRBJ2-5, with 7 bases matching TRBD2. The ends lost 8 bases at V and 7 bases at J; junction bases unmatched: 7. Germline values: CDR1 SNHLY, CDR2 FYNNEI. The CDR3 extends over 12 amino acids. The CDR3 sequence: CASGGERGTQYF. Written as DNA, the CDR3 is TGTGCCAGCGGGGGGGAAAGAGGGACCCAGTACTTC.

J is TRBJ2-7 and V is TRBV9, with D possibly being TRBD2 (5 bases). V gave up 4 bases and J gave up 7 bases, with 18 bases separating them. Per germline, CDR1 SGDLS and CDR2 YYNGEE. The CDR3 consists of 14 residues. This CDR3 reads CASSPTRELGEQYF. CDR3 nucleotides: TGTGCCAGCAGCCCCACCCGGGAATTAGGGGAGCAGTACTTC.

The V gene is TRBV18, the J gene TRBJ2-7; 9 nucleotides agree with TRBD1. Germline V gene data show CDR1 as KGHSH and CDR2 as LQKENI. Unmatched junction bases numbered 11, after V lost 3 bases and J lost 5 bases. The CDR3 is made up of 16 amino acids. CDR3: CASSPPGQGIRHEQYF. CDR3 coding DNA: TGTGCCAGCTCACCCCCTGGACAGGGGATTCGTCACGAGCAGTACTTC.